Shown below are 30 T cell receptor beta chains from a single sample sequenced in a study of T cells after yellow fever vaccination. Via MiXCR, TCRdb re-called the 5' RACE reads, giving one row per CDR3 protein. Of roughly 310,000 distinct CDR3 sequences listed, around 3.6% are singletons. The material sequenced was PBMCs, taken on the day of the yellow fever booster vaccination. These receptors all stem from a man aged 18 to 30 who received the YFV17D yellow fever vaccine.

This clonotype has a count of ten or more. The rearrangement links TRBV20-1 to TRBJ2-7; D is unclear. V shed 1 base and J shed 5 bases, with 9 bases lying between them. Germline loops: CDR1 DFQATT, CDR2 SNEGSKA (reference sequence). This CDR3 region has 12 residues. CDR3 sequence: CSARGVLNEQYF. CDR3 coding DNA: TGCAGTGCTAGAGGTGTTCTCAACGAGCAGTACTTC.

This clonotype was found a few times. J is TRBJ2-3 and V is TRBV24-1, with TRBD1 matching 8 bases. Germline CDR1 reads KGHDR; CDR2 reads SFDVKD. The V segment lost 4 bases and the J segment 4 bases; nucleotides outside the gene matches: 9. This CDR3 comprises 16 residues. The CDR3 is CATSESRGRLSDTQYF. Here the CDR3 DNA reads TGTGCCACCAGTGAGAGCAGGGGGCGGCTCTCAGATACGCAGTATTTT.

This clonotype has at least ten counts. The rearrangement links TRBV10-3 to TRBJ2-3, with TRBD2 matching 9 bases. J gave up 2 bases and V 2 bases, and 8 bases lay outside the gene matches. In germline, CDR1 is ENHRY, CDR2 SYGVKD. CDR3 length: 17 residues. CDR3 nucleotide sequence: TGTGCCATCAGTGAGACTGCGACTAGCGGCTACACAGATACGCAGTATTTT. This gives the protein CAISETATSGYTDTQYF.

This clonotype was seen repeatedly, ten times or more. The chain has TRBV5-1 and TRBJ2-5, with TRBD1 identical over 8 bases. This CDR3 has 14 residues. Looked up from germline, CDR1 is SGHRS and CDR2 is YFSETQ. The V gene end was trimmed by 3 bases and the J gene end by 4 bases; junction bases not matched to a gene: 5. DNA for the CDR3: TGCGCCAGCAGCTCCAGGGGGCTCGGAGAGACCCAGTACTTC. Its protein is CASSSRGLGETQYF.

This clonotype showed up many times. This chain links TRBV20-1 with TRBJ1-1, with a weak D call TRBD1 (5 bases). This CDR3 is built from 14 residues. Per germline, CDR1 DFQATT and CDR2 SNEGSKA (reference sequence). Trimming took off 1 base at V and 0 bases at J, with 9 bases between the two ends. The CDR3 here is CSARGGGVNTEAFF. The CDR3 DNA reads TGCAGTGCTAGAGGGGGCGGGGTGAACACTGAAGCTTTCTTT.

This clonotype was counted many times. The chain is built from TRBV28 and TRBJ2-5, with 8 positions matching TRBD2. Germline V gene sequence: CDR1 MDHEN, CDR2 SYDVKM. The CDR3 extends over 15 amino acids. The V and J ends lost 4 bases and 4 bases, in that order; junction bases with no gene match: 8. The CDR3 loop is CASSSLAGGGETQYF. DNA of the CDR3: TGTGCCAGCAGTTCTCTCGCGGGGGGAGGAGAGACCCAGTACTTC.

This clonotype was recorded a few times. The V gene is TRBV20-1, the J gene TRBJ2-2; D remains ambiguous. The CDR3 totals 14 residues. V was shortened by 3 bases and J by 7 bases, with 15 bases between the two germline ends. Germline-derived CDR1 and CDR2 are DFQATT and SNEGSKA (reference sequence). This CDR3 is CSASIPSRGGELFF. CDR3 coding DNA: TGCAGTGCTAGTATACCTTCGCGCGGCGGGGAGCTGTTTTTT.

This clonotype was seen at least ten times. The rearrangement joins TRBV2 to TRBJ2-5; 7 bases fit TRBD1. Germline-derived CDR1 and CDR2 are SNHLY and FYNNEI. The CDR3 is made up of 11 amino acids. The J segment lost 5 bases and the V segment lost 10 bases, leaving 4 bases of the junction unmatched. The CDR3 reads CATQGWETQYF. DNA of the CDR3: TGTGCCACACAGGGGTGGGAGACCCAGTACTTC.

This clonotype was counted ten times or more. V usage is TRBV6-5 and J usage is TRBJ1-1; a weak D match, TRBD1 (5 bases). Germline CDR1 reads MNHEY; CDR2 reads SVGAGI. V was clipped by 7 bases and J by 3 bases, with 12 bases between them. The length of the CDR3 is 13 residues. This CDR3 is CASKVGHDTEAFF. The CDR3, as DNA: TGTGCCAGCAAAGTGGGGCACGACACTGAAGCTTTCTTT.

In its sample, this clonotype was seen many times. CDR3 DNA: TGCAGCGTTGGGGACACCCCTCAGCCCCAGCATTTT. Translating gives CSVGDTPQPQHF. V and J are TRBV29-1 and TRBJ1-5; D may be TRBD1 (6 bases). Germline CDR1 and CDR2: SQVTM and ANQGSEA. Trimming shortened V by 4 bases and J by 6 bases, and 10 bases separated the two germline ends. CDR3 length: 12 amino acids.

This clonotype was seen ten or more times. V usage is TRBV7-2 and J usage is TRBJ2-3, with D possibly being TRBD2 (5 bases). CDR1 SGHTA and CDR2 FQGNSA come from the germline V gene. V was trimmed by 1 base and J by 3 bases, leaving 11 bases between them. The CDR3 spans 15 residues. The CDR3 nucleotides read TGTGCCAGCAGCTTAGTCGGTCAGCGGACAGATACGCAGTATTTT. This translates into CASSLVGQRTDTQYF. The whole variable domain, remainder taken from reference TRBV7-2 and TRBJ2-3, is GAGVSQSPSNKVTEKGKDVELRCDPISGHTALYWYRQSLGQGLEFLIYFQGNSAPDKSGLPSDRFSAERTGGSVSTLTIQRTQQEDSAVYLCASSLVGQRTDTQYFGPGTRLTVL.

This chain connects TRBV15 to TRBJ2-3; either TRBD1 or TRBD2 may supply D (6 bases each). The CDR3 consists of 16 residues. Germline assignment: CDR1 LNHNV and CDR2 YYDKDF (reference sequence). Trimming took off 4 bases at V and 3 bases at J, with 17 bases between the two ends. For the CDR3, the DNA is TGTGCCACCAGCAAAAGTAGGGGGGCTAGTACAGATACGCAGTATTTT. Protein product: CATSKSRGASTDTQYF. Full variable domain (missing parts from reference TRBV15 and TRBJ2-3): DAMVIQNPRYQVTQFGKPVTLSCSQTLNHNVMYWYQQKSSQAPKLLFHYYDKDFNNEADTPDNFQSRRPNTSFCFLDIRSPGLGDTAMYLCATSKSRGASTDTQYFGPGTRLTVL.

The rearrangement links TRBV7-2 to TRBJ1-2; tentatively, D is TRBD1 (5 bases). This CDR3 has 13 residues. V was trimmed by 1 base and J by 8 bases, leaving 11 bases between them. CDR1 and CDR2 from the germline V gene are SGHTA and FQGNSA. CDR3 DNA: TGTGCCAGCAGCTTAGAGAGGGGAATCGGCTACACCTTC. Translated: CASSLERGIGYTF.

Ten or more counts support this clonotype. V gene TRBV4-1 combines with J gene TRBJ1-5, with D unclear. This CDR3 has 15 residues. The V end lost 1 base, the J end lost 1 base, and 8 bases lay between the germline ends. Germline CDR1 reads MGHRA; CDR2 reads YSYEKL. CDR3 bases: TGCGCCAGCAGCCAAGGGAAGGGAAGCAATCAGCCCCAGCATTTT. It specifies CASSQGKGSNQPQHF.

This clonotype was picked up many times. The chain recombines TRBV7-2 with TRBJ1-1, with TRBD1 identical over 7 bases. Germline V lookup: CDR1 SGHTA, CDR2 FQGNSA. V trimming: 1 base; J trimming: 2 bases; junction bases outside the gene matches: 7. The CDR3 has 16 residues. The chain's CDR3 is CASSLVGQPYNTEAFF. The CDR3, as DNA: TGTGCCAGCAGCTTAGTGGGACAGCCATATAACACTGAAGCTTTCTTT.

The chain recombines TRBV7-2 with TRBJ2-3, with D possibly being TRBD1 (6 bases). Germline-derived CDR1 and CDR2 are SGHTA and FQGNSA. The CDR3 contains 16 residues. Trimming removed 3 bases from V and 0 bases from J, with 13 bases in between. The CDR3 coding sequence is TGTGCCAGCAGCTTGGGACAAACGAGAAGCACAGATACGCAGTATTTT. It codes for CASSLGQTRSTDTQYF.

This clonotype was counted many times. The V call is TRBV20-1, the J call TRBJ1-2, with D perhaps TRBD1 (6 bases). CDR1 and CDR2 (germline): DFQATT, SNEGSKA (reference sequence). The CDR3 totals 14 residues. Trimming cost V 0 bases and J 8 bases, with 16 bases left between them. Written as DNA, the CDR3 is TGCAGTGCTAGAGATGGGGGGGGCACAGGCGGCTACACCTTC. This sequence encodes CSARDGGGTGGYTF.

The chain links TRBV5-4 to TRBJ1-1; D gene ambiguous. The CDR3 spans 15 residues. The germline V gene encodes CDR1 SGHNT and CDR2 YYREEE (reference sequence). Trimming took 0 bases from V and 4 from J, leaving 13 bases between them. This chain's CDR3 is CASSLVRVEGTEAFF. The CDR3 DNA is TGTGCCAGCAGCTTGGTCCGGGTGGAGGGCACTGAAGCTTTCTTT.

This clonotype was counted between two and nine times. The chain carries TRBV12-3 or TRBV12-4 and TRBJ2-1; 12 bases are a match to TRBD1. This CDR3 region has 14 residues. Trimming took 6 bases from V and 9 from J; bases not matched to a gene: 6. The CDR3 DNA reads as TGTGCCAGCAGAACCGGGACAGGGGGCGGTGAGCAGTTCTTC. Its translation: CASRTGTGGGEQFF.

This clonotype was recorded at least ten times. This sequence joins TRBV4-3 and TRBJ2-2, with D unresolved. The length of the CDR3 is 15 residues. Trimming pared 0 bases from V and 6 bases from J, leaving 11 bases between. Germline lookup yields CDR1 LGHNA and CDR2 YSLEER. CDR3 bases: TGCGCCAGCAGCCAAGATTTCCTCTCGGCCGGGGAGCTGTTTTTT. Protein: CASSQDFLSAGELFF.

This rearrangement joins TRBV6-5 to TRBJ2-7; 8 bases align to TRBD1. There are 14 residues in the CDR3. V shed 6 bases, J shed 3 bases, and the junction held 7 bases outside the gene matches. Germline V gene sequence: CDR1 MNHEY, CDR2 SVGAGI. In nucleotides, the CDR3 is TGTGCCAGCAGCGGTCGCAGGGGGCACTACGAGCAGTACTTC. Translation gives CASSGRRGHYEQYF.

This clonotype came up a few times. The CDR3 loop is CASSLQVEAPEAFF. Written as DNA, the CDR3 is TGTGCCAGCAGCCTACAGGTCGAGGCGCCTGAAGCTTTCTTT. The V gene is TRBV28, the J gene TRBJ1-1, with D tentatively TRBD1 (5 bases). Germline loops: CDR1 MDHEN, CDR2 SYDVKM. This CDR3 region has 14 residues. The V gene lost 6 bases and the J gene lost 6 bases, with 17 bases spanning the gap.

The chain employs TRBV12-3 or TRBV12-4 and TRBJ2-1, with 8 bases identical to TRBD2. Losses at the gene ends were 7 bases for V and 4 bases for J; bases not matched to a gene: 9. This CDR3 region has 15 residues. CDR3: CASNTPASGYNEQFF. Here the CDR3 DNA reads TGTGCCAGCAACACCCCGGCTAGCGGGTACAATGAGCAGTTCTTC.

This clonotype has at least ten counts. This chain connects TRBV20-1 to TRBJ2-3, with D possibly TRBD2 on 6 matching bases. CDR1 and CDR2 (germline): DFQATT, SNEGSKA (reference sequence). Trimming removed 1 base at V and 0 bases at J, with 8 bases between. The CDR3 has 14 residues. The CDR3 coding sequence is TGCAGTGCTAGAGTGGGGACTAGCACAGATACGCAGTATTTT. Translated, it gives CSARVGTSTDTQYF.

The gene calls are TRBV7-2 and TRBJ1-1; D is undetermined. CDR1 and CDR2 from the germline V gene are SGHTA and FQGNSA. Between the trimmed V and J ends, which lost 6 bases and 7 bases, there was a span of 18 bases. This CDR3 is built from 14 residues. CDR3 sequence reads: CASSAEVVRIEAFF. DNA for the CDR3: TGTGCCAGCAGTGCCGAGGTAGTAAGGATTGAAGCTTTCTTT.

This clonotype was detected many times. The CDR3 nucleotides read TGCAGTGCTAGAGGGATAGCGGGGGGGCGGGCAGATACGCAGTATTTT. This sequence encodes CSARGIAGGRADTQYF. This chain links TRBV20-1 with TRBJ2-3; 11 bases agree with TRBD2. Trimming removed 1 base from V and 4 bases from J; junction bases left unmatched: 7. Per germline, CDR1 DFQATT and CDR2 SNEGSKA (reference sequence). This CDR3 comprises 16 residues.

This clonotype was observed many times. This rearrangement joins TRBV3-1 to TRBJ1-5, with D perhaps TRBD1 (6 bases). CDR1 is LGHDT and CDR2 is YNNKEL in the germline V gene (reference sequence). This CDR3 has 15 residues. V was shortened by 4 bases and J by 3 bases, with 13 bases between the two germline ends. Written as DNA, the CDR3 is TGTGCCAGCAGCCTCGGTACAGGGTTCAATCAGCCCCAGCATTTT. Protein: CASSLGTGFNQPQHF.

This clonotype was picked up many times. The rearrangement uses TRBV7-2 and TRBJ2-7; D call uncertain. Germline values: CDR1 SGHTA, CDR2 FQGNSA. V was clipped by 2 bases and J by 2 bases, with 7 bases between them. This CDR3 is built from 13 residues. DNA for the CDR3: TGTGCCAGCAGCTTACCCGGCCCCTACGAGCAGTACGTC. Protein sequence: CASSLPGPYEQYV.

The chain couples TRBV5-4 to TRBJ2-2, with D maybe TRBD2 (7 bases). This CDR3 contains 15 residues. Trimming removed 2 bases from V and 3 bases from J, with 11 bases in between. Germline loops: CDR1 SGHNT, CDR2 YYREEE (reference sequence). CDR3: CASSFGGPYTGELFF. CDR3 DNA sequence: TGTGCCAGCAGCTTCGGGGGGCCTTACACCGGGGAGCTGTTTTTT. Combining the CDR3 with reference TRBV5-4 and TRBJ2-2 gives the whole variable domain ETGVTQSPTHLIKTRGQQVTLRCSSQSGHNTVSWYQQALGQGPQFIFQYYREEENGRGNFPPRFSGLQFPNYSSELNVNALELDDSALYLCASSFGGPYTGELFFGEGSRLTVL.

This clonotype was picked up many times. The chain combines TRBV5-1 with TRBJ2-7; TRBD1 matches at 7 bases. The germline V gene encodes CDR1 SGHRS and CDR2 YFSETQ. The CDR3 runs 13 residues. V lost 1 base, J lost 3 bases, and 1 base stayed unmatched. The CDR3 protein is CASSLTGVYEQYF. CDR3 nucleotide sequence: TGCGCCAGCAGCTTGACAGGGGTCTACGAGCAGTACTTC.